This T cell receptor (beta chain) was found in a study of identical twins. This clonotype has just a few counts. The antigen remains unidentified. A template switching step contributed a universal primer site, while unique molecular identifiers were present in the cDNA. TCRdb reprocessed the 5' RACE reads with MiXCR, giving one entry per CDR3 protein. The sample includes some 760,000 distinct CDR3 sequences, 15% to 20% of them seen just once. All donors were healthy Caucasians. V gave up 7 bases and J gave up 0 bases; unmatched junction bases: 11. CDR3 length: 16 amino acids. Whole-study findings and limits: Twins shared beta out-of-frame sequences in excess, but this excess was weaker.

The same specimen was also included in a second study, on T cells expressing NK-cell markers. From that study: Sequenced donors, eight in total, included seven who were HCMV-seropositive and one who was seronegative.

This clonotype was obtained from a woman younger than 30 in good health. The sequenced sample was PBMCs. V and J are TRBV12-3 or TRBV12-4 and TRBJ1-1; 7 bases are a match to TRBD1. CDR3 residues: CASTKRQGPMNTEAFF. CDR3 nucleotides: TGTGCCAGCACCAAGAGACAGGGCCCCATGAACACTGAAGCTTTCTTT.